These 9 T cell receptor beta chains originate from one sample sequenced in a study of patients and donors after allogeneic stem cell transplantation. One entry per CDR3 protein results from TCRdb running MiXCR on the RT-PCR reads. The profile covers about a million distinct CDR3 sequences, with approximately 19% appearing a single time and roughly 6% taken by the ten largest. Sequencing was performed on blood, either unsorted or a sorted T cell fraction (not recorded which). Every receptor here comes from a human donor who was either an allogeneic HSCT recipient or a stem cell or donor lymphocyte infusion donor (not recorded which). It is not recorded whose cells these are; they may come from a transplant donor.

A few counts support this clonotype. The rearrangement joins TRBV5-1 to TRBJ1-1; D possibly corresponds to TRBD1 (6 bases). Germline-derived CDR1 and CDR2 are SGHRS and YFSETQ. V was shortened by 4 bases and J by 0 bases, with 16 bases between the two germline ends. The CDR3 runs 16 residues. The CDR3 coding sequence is TGCGCCAGCAGCACCGGGACAAGCCTCATGAACACTGAAGCTTTCTTT. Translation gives CASSTGTSLMNTEAFF.

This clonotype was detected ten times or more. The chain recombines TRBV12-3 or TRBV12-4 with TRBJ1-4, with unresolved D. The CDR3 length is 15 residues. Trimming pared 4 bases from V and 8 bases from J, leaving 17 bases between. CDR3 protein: CASSSRALLQEKLFF. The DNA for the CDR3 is TGTGCCAGCAGTTCCCGGGCCCTCCTGCAGGAAAAACTGTTTTTT.

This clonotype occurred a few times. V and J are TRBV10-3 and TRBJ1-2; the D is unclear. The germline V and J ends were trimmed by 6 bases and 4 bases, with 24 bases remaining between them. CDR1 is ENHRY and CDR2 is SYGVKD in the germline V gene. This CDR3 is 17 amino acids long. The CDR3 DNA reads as TGTGCCATCAGAAAGGGAACTTGGTCCAAGGAGATCTATGGCTACACCTTC. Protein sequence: CAIRKGTWSKEIYGYTF.

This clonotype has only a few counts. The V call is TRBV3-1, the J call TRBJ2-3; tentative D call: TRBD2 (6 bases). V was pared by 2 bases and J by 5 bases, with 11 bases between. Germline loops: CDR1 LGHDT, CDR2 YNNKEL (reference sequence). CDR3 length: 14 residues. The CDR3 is CASSQRRERDTQYF. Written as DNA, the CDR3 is TGTGCCAGCAGCCAAAGACGGGAGCGAGATACGCAGTATTTT.

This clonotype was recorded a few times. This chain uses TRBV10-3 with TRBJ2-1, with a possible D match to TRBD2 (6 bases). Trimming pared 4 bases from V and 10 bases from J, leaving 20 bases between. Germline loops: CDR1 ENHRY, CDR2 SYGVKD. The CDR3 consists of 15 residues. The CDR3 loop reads CAISGEVGDPPEQFF. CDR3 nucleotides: TGTGCCATCAGTGGGGAGGTGGGGGACCCCCCCGAGCAGTTCTTC.

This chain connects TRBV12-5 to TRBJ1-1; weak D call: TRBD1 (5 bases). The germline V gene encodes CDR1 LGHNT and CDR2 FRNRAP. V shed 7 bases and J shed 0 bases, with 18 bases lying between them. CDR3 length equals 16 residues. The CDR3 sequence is CASEVYRSFMNTEAFF. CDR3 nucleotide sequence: TGTGCTAGTGAGGTTTACAGGTCCTTCATGAACACTGAAGCTTTCTTT.

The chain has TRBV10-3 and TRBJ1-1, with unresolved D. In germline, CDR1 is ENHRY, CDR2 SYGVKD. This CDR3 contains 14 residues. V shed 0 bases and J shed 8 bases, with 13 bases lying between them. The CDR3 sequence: CAISESSPNGEAFF. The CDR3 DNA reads TGTGCCATCAGTGAGTCGAGCCCAAACGGAGAAGCTTTCTTT.

The CDR3 here is CASSPQVETQYF. CDR3 bases: TGTGCCAGCAGCCCCCAGGTGGAGACCCAGTACTTC. The chain couples TRBV11-2 to TRBJ2-5; D is ambiguous. The germline V gene encodes CDR1 SGHAT and CDR2 FQNNGV. The CDR3 has 12 residues. V dropped 5 bases and J dropped 5 bases, with 9 bases sitting between them.

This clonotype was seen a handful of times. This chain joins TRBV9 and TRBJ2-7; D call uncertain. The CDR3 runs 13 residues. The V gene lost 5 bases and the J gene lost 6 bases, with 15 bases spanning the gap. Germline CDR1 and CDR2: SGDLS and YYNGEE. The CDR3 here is CASSAQTVGEQYF. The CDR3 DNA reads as TGTGCCAGCAGTGCCCAAACGGTGGGCGAGCAGTACTTC.